This T cell receptor beta chain was captured in a study of post-analysis software for immune sequencing data. Looking at the study overall: Progressive-relapsing, secondary progressive and relapsing-remitting multiple sclerosis were among the disease courses included.

TCR beta cDNA libraries had unique molecular identifiers. The yield from approximately 1 to 10 million T cells was approximately 500,000 cDNA molecules in total. Using its own MiXCR run on the PCR reads, TCRdb lists one record per CDR3 protein. The data show 750,000 to 900,000 distinct CDR3 sequences, approximately 44% seen once. The CDR3 covers 16 residues. Germline lookup yields CDR1 SQVTM and CDR2 ANQGSEA. Unmatched junction bases numbered 7, after V lost 6 bases and J lost 0 bases. Study conclusions and caveats: Patients carried roughly 5 TRBV segments more frequently than controls did, and TRBV5-6, TRBV5-1 and TRBV20-1 were among them. Multiple sclerosis was associated with a significant reduction in normalized Chao1 diversity relative to controls.

On this clonotype itself: Its specificity is not known.

The sample comprised blood. The chain links TRBV29-1 to TRBJ2-6; TRBD1 agrees at 8 bases. The origin of this receptor is a girl under 18 with multiple sclerosis. CDR3 residues: CSVAGTGSSGANVLTF. The DNA of the CDR3 is TGCAGCGTGGCCGGGACAGGCAGCTCTGGGGCCAACGTCCTGACTTTC.